This TCR beta chain was sequenced during a study of human T cells and chemical hapten exposure. As regards this clonotype: What it binds is not known.

In TCRdb, the RACE reads were re-called with MiXCR into one record per CDR3 protein. In the table there are tens of thousands of distinct CDR3 sequences, approximately 14% of which are singletons. V lost 7 bases, J lost 7 bases, and 7 bases stayed unmatched. This CDR3 has 14 amino acids. Germline loops: CDR1 LGHNT, CDR2 FRNRAP. Noted time point: pre-sensitization, week 0. Treatment reported: therapeutic diphenylcyclopropenone sensitization with weekly scalp DPC. Total RNA was isolated from unfractionated whole blood. Regarding the study as a whole: With regard to DPC sensitization, TCRs above 1 in 1000 frequency did not change.

The source material was whole blood, sampled in connection with sensitization to the hapten diphenylcyclopropenone (DPC). V gene TRBV12-5 combines with J gene TRBJ1-1; 12 nucleotides agree with TRBD1. This sequence originates from a woman aged 50 to 60 with alopecia areata. Some clones in this sample may be carry-over from other donors' samples. The CDR3 here is CASALGQGAGEAFF. The CDR3 DNA is TGTGCTAGTGCCTTGGGACAGGGGGCAGGTGAAGCTTTCTTT.